This TCR beta chain was observed in a study of OX40 agonist ivuxolimab in advanced cancers. Per the germline V gene, CDR1 is MNHNS and CDR2 is SASEGT. With 7 bases removed from V and 0 bases from J, the gap between germline ends came to 13 bases. The CDR3 covers 15 residues. TCRdb keeps only in-frame clones here, not all; method: immunoSEQ multiplex PCR. The sample lists tens of thousands of clones; around 83% were seen once. The sequence derives from an adult with an advanced solid tumor such as melanoma, head and neck, liver or kidney cancer. The rearrangement uses TRBV6-1 and TRBJ1-5; weak D call: TRBD1 (5 bases). Sequenced here: CD4+ or CD8+ T cells sorted from blood, sampled in a trial of the OX40 agonist ivuxolimab. The CDR3 reads CASNPQRGSNQPQHF. The CDR3 nucleotides read TGTGCCAGCAATCCTCAAAGGGGTAGCAATCAGCCCCAGCATTTT.